These 6 T cell receptor beta chains were sequenced from one sample in a study of blood T cells in healthy people across ages. The second PCR ran roughly 6 to 11 cycles with a sample-barcoded 5' primer and J-beta primers. MiXCR was run by TCRdb on the 5' RACE reads, yielding one entry per CDR3 protein. This table has 1,800,000 or so distinct CDR3 sequences, approximately 40% appearing once. Sequenced material: blood. These receptors were collected from a human donor in good health.

The chain carries TRBV20-1 and TRBJ2-7; no definite D call. The germline V gene encodes CDR1 DFQATT and CDR2 SNEGSKA (reference sequence). V lost 6 bases, J lost 6 bases, and 12 bases lay in between. This CDR3 contains 11 residues. Here the CDR3 reads CSAFRSSEQYF. DNA for the CDR3: TGCAGTGCCTTCCGGAGCAGCGAGCAGTACTTC.

The chain links TRBV12-3 or TRBV12-4 to TRBJ2-7, with 8 positions matching TRBD2. V was clipped by 8 bases and J by 6 bases; unmatched bases: 15. There are 15 residues in the CDR3. CDR3 nucleotide sequence: TGTGCCAGCCCCCCTCCGGGGGGGCTGTACTCCGAGCAGTACTTC. Encoded protein: CASPPPGGLYSEQYF.

This clonotype was seen only a few times. V is TRBV24-1 and J is TRBJ2-4, with TRBD1 as a possible D gene (5 bases). This CDR3 is built from 14 residues. Germline V gives CDR1 KGHDR, CDR2 SFDVKD. V was shortened by 9 bases and J by 9 bases, with 20 bases between the two germline ends. The DNA of the CDR3 is TGTGCCACCTCGGATACAGGAGACGGCACCATTCAGTACTTC. It codes for CATSDTGDGTIQYF.

This clonotype has a handful of counts. This chain connects TRBV12-3 or TRBV12-4 to TRBJ2-3; 10 bases align to TRBD2. V was pared by 3 bases and J by 4 bases, with 4 bases of the junction left unmatched. The CDR3 totals 15 residues. The chain's CDR3 is CASSFWLAGADTQYF. Written as DNA, the CDR3 is TGTGCCAGCAGTTTCTGGCTAGCGGGGGCAGATACGCAGTATTTT.

The J gene is TRBJ2-3, the V gene TRBV7-2, with 7 nucleotides matching TRBD1. This CDR3 is built from 13 residues. The V gene's germline CDR1 is SGHTA and CDR2 FQGNSA. After removal of 4 bases from V and 5 bases from J, the junction contained 3 bases not matched to a gene. CDR3 sequence (DNA): TGTGCCAGCAGCTCTCAGGGGGAAGATACGCAGTATTTT. It codes for CASSSQGEDTQYF.

The chain carries TRBV20-1 and TRBJ2-1, with D possibly being TRBD1 (7 bases). The CDR3 has 15 residues. With 1 base removed from V and 2 bases from J, the gap between germline ends came to 12 bases. The germline V gene has CDR1 DFQATT and CDR2 SNEGSKA (reference sequence). CDR3 in DNA: TGCAGTGCTAGAGCAGGGGGGAGGACCTACAATGAGCAGTTCTTC. This gives the protein CSARAGGRTYNEQFF.